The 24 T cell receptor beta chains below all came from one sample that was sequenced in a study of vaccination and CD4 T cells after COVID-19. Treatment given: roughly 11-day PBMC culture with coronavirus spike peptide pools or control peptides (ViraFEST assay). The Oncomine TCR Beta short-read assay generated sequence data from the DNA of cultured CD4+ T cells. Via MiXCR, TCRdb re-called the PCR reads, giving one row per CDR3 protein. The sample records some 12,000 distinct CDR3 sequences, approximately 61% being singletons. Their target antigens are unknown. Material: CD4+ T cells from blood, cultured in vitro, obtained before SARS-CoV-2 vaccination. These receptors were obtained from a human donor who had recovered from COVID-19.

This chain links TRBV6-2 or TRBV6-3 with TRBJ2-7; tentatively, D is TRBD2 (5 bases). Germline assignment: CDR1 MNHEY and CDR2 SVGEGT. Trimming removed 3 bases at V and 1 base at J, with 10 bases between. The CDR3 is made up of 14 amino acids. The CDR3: CASSYPRASYEQYF. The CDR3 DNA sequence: TGTGCCAGCAGTTATCCGCGGGCTTCCTACGAGCAGTACTTC.

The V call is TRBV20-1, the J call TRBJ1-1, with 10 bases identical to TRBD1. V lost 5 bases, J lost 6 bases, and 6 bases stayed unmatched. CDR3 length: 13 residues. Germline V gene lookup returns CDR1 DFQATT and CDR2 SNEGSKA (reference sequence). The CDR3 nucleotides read TGCAGTGCTCCTGGGACAGGGGTCGCTGAAGCTTTCTTT. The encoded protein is CSAPGTGVAEAFF.

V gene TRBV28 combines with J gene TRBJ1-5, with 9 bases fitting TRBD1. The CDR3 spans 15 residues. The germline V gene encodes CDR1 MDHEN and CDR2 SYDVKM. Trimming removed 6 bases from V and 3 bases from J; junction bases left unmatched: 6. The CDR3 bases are TGTGCCAGCAGGATCGGACAGGGGTACAATCAGCCCCAGCATTTT. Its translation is CASRIGQGYNQPQHF.

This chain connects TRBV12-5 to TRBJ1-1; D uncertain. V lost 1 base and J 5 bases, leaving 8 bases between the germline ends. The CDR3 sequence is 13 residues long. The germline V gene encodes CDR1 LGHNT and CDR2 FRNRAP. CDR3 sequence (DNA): TGTGCTAGTGGTTTGGGGGCTCGGACTGAAGCTTTCTTT. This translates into CASGLGARTEAFF.

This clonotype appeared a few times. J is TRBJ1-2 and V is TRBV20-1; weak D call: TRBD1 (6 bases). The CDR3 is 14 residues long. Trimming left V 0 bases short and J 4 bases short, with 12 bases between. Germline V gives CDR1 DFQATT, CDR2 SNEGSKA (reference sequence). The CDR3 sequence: CSARDDGGSYGYTF. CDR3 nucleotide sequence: TGCAGTGCTAGAGATGACGGGGGCTCCTATGGCTACACCTTC.

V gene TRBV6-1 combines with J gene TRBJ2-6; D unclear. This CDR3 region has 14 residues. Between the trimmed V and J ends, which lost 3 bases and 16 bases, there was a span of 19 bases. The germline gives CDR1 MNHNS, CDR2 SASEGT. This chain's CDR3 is CASSDMLTALKLTF. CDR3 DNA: TGTGCCAGCAGTGACATGCTCACAGCCCTAAAACTGACTTTC.

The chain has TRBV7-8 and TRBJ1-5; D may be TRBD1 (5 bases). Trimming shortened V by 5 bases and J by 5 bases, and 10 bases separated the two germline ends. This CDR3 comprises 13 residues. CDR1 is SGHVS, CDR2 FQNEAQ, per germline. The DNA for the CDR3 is TGTGCCAGCAGCCCCCGGGACGATCAGCCCCAGCATTTT. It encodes CASSPRDDQPQHF.

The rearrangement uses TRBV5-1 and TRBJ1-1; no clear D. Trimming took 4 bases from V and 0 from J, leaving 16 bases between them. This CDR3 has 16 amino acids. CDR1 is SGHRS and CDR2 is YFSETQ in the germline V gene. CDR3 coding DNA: TGCGCCAGCAGCACTGCCCCCACACAAATGAACACTGAAGCTTTCTTT. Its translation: CASSTAPTQMNTEAFF.

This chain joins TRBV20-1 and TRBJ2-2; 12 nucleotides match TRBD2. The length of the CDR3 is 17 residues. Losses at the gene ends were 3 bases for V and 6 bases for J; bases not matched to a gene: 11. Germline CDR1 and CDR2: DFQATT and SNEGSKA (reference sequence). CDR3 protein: CSASSLAGGPSPGELFF. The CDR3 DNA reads TGCAGTGCTAGTTCGCTAGCGGGAGGGCCCTCACCCGGGGAGCTGTTTTTT.

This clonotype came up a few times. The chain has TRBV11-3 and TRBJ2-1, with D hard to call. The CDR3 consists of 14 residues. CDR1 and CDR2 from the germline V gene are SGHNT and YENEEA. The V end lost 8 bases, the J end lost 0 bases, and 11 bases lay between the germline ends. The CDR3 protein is CASRPETSYNEQFF. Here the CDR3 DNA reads TGTGCCAGCCGTCCTGAAACCTCCTACAATGAGCAGTTCTTC.

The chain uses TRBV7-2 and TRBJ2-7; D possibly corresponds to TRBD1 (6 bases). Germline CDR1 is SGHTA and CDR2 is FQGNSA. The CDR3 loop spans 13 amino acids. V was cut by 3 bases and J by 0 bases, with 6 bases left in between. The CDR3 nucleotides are TGTGCCAGCAGCTTGGACAGCTCCTACGAGCAGTACTTC. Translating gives CASSLDSSYEQYF.

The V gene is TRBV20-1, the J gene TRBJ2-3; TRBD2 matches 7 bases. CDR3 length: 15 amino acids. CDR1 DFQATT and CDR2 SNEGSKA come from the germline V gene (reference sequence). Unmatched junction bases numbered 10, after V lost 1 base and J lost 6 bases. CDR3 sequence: CSARVGGGARDTQYF. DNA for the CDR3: TGCAGTGCTAGAGTCGGCGGGGGAGCAAGGGATACGCAGTATTTT.

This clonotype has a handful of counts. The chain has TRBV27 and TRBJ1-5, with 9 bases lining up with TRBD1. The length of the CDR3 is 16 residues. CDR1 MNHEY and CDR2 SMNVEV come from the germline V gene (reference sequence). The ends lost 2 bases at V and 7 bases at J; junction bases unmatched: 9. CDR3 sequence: CASSLVGQGPRQPQHF. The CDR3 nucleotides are TGTGCCAGCAGTTTAGTAGGACAGGGGCCCCGGCAGCCCCAGCATTTT.

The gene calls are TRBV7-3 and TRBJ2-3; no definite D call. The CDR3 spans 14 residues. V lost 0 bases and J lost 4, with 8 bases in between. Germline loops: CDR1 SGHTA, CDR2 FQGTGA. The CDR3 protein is CASSLTPLADTQYF. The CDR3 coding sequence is TGTGCCAGCAGCTTAACCCCCTTAGCAGATACGCAGTATTTT. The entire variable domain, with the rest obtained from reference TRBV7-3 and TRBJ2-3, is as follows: GAGVSQTPSNKVTEKGKYVELRCDPISGHTALYWYRQSLGQGPEFLIYFQGTGAADDSGLPNDRFFAVRPEGSVSTLKIQRTERGDSAVYLCASSLTPLADTQYFGPGTRLTVL.

In DNA, the CDR3 is TGTGCCAGCAGCTTAGACGGGGGAAAGAACGAGCAGTACTTC. Encoded protein: CASSLDGGKNEQYF. This chain links TRBV7-2 with TRBJ2-7; D may be TRBD2 (6 bases). The V gene lost 1 base and the J gene lost 5 bases, with 12 bases spanning the gap. The CDR3 has 14 residues. Looked up from germline, CDR1 is SGHTA and CDR2 is FQGNSA.

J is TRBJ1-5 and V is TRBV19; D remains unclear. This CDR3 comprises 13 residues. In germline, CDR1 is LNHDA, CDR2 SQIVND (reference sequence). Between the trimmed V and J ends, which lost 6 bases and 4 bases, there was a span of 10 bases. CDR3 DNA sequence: TGTGCCAGTAGCCACCGGAAGAATCAGCCCCAGCATTTT. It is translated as CASSHRKNQPQHF.

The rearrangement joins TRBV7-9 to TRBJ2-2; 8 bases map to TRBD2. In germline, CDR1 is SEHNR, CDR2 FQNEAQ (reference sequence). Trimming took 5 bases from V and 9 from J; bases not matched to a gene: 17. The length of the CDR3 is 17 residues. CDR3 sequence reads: CASSRLNGTSITRELFF. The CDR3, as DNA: TGTGCCAGCAGCCGCCTTAACGGGACTAGTATAACCCGGGAGCTGTTTTTT.

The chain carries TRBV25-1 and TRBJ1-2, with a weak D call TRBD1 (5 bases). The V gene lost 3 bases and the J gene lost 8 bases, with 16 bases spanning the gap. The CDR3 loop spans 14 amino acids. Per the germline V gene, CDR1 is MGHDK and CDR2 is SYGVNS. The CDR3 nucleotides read TGTGCCAGCAGTGATCCGGGCCCAGAGGGGGGCTACACCTTC. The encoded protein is CASSDPGPEGGYTF.

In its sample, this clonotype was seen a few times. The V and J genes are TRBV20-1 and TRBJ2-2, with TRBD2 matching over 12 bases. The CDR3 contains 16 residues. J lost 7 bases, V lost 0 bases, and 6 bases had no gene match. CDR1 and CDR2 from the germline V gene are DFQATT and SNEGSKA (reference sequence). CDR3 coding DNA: TGCAGTGCTAGAGATAGGGCTAGCGGGAGGGGCGGGGAGCTGTTTTTT. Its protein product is CSARDRASGRGGELFF.

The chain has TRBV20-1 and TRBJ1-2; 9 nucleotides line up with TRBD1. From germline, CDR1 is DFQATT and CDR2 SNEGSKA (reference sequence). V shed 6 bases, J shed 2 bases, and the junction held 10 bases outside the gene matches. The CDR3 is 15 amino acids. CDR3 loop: CSADEGQGTNYGYTF. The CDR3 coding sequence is TGCAGTGCAGACGAGGGACAGGGAACGAACTATGGCTACACCTTC.

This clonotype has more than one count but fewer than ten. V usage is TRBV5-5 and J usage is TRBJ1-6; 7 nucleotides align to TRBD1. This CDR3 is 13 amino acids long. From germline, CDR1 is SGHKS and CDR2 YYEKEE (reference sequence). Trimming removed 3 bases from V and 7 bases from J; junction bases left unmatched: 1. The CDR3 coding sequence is TGTGCCAGCAGCTGGGACAGAAATTCACCCCTCCACTTT. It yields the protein CASSWDRNSPLHF.

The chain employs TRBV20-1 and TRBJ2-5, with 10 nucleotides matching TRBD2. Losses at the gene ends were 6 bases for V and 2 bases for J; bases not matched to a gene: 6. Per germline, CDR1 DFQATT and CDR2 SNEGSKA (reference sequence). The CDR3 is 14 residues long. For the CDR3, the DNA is TGCAGTGCAGGAGCGGGGGGGGATCAAGAGACCCAGTACTTC. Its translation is CSAGAGGDQETQYF.

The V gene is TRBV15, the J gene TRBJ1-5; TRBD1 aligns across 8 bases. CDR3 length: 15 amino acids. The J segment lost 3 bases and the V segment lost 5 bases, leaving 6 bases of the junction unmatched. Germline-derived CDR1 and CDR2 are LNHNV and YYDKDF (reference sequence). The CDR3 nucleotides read TGTGCCACCAGCTTATGGGGACAGGCCAATCAGCCCCAGCATTTT. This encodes CATSLWGQANQPQHF.

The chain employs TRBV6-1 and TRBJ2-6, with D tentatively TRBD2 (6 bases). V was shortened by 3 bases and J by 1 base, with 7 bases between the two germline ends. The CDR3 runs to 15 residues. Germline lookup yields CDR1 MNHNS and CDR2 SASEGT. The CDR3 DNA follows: TGTGCCAGCAGTGAGGAGGGTTCTGGGGCCAACGTCCTGACTTTC. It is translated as CASSEEGSGANVLTF.